A single sample is the source of the 26 T cell receptor beta chains below, sequenced in a study of cytomegalovirus exposure and HLA in healthy donors. PCR used 60 Vbeta primers and 13 Jbeta primers. The table came from immunoSEQ multiplex PCR; TCRdb's copy has only in-frame clones and leaves some out. The sample lists 95,000 to 150,000 clones, about 81% occurring once. Input material: PBMCs. These receptors all stem from a woman aged 40 to 50 in good health and CMV-seropositive.

This clone was seen only a few times. The rearrangement links TRBV2 to TRBJ1-1; no reliable D call. The CDR3 totals 13 residues. V was pared by 6 bases and J by 4 bases, with 12 bases between. Germline CDR1 reads SNHLY; CDR2 reads FYNNEI. CDR3 DNA sequence: TGTGCCAGCAGCCCGAGTAGTGGCACTGAAGCTTTCTTT. Its protein is CASSPSSGTEAFF.

The chain combines TRBV4-3 with TRBJ2-7; tentative D call: TRBD1 (5 bases). CDR3 length equals 16 residues. Germline V lookup: CDR1 LGHNA, CDR2 YSLEER. Trimming pared 4 bases from V and 0 bases from J, leaving 16 bases between. The CDR3 nucleotides are TGCGCCAGCAGCCCATATTCAGGGCCACCCTCCTACGAGCAGTACTTC. It translates to CASSPYSGPPSYEQYF.

The J gene is TRBJ2-1, the V gene TRBV9; no firm D call. CDR1 and CDR2 (germline): SGDLS, YYNGEE. The length of the CDR3 is 13 residues. The V and J ends lost 1 base and 0 bases respectively, with 2 bases between them. The CDR3: CASSVYSYNEQFF. In DNA form, the CDR3 reads TGTGCCAGCAGCGTATACTCCTACAATGAGCAGTTCTTC.

The rearrangement joins TRBV4-3 to TRBJ1-2, with 8 nucleotides matching TRBD1. Germline V gene sequence: CDR1 LGHNA, CDR2 YSLEER. The trim removed 5 bases at V and 3 bases at J, leaving 5 bases unmatched. The CDR3 runs to 14 residues. The CDR3 here is CASSSGTGHYGYTF. The CDR3 DNA reads as TGCGCCAGCAGCTCTGGGACAGGCCACTATGGCTACACCTTC.

The chain combines TRBV6-6 with TRBJ1-6; tentative D call: TRBD1 (5 bases). The V end was cut by 6 bases, the J end by 7 bases, with 13 bases between. The V gene's germline CDR1 is MNHNY and CDR2 SVGAGI (reference sequence). The CDR3 contains 14 residues. CDR3 in DNA: TGTGCCAGCAGCCACGGGACTGGGAATTCACCCCTCCACTTT. It codes for CASSHGTGNSPLHF.

In nucleotides, the CDR3 is TGTGCCAGCAGCCAAGAATCCGGGTTTGGCAATTCACCCCTCCACTTT. It specifies CASSQESGFGNSPLHF. V is TRBV4-2 and J is TRBJ1-6; D is ambiguous. The V and J ends lost 0 bases and 7 bases respectively, with 13 bases between them. CDR3 length: 16 residues. CDR1 is LGHNA and CDR2 is YNFKEQ in the germline V gene.

This clone was detected only a few times. The CDR3 is CASSIGHRARGSGANVLTF. The CDR3 region has the DNA TGTGCCAGTAGTATAGGCCACAGGGCTAGGGGCTCTGGGGCCAACGTCCTGACTTTC. This rearrangement joins TRBV19 to TRBJ2-6, with D maybe TRBD1 (6 bases). The V end was cut by 1 base, the J end by 0 bases, with 16 bases between. The germline V gene encodes CDR1 LNHDA and CDR2 SQIVND (reference sequence). This CDR3 has 19 residues.

The chain combines TRBV4-1 with TRBJ1-2; TRBD1 aligns across 7 bases. CDR3 length: 16 amino acids. The germline CDR1 and CDR2 sequences are MGHRA and YSYEKL. Unmatched junction bases numbered 8, after V lost 2 bases and J lost 2 bases. The CDR3 spells CASSQLTGTVNYGYTF. CDR3 sequence (DNA): TGCGCCAGCAGCCAACTCACCGGGACAGTCAACTATGGCTACACCTTC.

The chain links TRBV5-4 to TRBJ2-1; D is unclear. Germline assignment: CDR1 SGHNT and CDR2 YYREEE (reference sequence). The CDR3 contains 13 residues. Trimming stripped 3 bases from V and 8 bases from J, with 12 bases between. The CDR3: CASSSGHGDEQFF. DNA for the CDR3: TGTGCCAGCAGCTCAGGTCACGGCGATGAGCAGTTCTTC.

This CDR3 is CASSLTERSTGSSNQPQHF. Written as DNA, the CDR3 is TGTGCCAGTAGTCTAACCGAGCGCTCGACAGGGAGTAGCAATCAGCCCCAGCATTTT. The J gene is TRBJ1-5, the V gene TRBV19, with 7 bases aligning to TRBD1. Germline V gene lookup returns CDR1 LNHDA and CDR2 SQIVND (reference sequence). After removal of 5 bases from V and 0 bases from J, the junction contained 16 bases not matched to a gene. The CDR3 spans 19 residues.

The chain recombines TRBV7-6 with TRBJ1-4, with D uncertain. The CDR3 is 16 residues long. V lost 8 bases and J 6 bases, leaving 22 bases between the germline ends. Germline assignment: CDR1 SGHVS and CDR2 FNYEAQ. The CDR3 nucleotides read TGTGCCAGCGGCCCTAAGCGGTTTGGGCAAGATGAAAAACTGTTTTTT. It yields the protein CASGPKRFGQDEKLFF.

The chain uses TRBV9 and TRBJ1-2; D unclear. Germline values: CDR1 SGDLS, CDR2 YYNGEE. This CDR3 spans 15 amino acids. Trimming removed 4 bases at V and 4 bases at J, with 17 bases between. CDR3 sequence: CASSPRSIGTYGYTF. The CDR3 nucleotides read TGTGCCAGCAGCCCCCGTAGTATTGGTACCTATGGCTACACCTTC.

The chain links TRBV5-1 to TRBJ2-7, with a possible D match to TRBD2 (6 bases). The CDR3 loop spans 14 amino acids. The V end lost 1 base, the J end lost 5 bases, and 13 bases lay between the germline ends. CDR1 is SGHRS, CDR2 YFSETQ, per germline. The CDR3 protein is CASSLSGDFHEQYF. For the CDR3, the DNA is TGCGCCAGCAGCTTGTCGGGGGATTTCCACGAGCAGTACTTC.

This clone has a handful of counts. This chain joins TRBV7-2 and TRBJ1-4, with D maybe TRBD1 (5 bases). Trimming took off 5 bases at V and 12 bases at J, with 19 bases between the two ends. The germline gives CDR1 SGHTA, CDR2 FQGNSA. The CDR3 loop spans 14 amino acids. The CDR3 DNA reads as TGTGCCAGCAGCCCAAGTCGGCAGGGAGGAGAACTGTTTTTT. This encodes CASSPSRQGGELFF.

The chain carries TRBV7-8 and TRBJ1-1; perhaps TRBD1 as D (5 bases). The CDR3 is 18 residues long. Trimming removed 2 bases at V and 0 bases at J, with 19 bases between. In germline, CDR1 is SGHVS, CDR2 FQNEAQ. The chain's CDR3 is CASSLRVGLWGMNTEAFF. The CDR3, as DNA: TGTGCCAGCAGCTTACGGGTGGGACTTTGGGGAATGAACACTGAAGCTTTCTTT.

The V gene is TRBV10-3, the J gene TRBJ1-6; D is uncertain. Germline-derived CDR1 and CDR2 are ENHRY and SYGVKD. Trimming shortened V by 10 bases and J by 0 bases, and 22 bases separated the two germline ends. The length of the CDR3 is 18 residues. The CDR3 reads CATRRVLEVSSYNSPLHF. Written as DNA, the CDR3 is TGTGCCACCCGGCGAGTTTTAGAGGTTAGCTCCTATAATTCACCCCTCCACTTT.

The rearrangement uses TRBV19 and TRBJ1-4; TRBD1 aligns across 8 bases. V was clipped by 3 bases and J by 7 bases; unmatched bases: 10. The CDR3 runs to 16 residues. Germline assignment: CDR1 LNHDA and CDR2 SQIVND (reference sequence). The CDR3 nucleotides are TGTGCCAGTAGTATCAGTTCGCAGGGGGCGTCTGAAAAACTGTTTTTT. This codes for CASSISSQGASEKLFF.

In this sample, this clone turned up once. CDR3 protein: CASSQDLTYEQYF. Written as DNA, the CDR3 is TGCGCCAGCAGCCAAGATTTAACCTACGAGCAGTACTTC. V and J are TRBV4-3 and TRBJ2-7; D unclear. The CDR3 is 13 residues long. Trimming took off 0 bases at V and 2 bases at J, with 5 bases between the two ends. The germline gives CDR1 LGHNA, CDR2 YSLEER.

This clone was found a few times. The V gene is TRBV9, the J gene TRBJ1-1; a weak D match, TRBD1 (5 bases). The CDR3 totals 16 residues. V was trimmed by 1 base and J by 0 bases, leaving 13 bases between them. From germline, CDR1 is SGDLS and CDR2 YYNGEE. The CDR3 spells CASSVSAGGMNTEAFF. DNA for the CDR3: TGTGCCAGCAGCGTATCCGCCGGGGGGATGAACACTGAAGCTTTCTTT.

V usage is TRBV19 and J usage is TRBJ2-1; 11 nucleotides match TRBD1. Germline V gives CDR1 LNHDA, CDR2 SQIVND (reference sequence). With 5 bases clipped from V and 10 bases from J, the junction kept 4 bases outside the gene matches. The CDR3 sequence is 13 residues long. The CDR3 nucleotides read TGTGCCAGTAGTGGACAGGGGGCGCAGGAGCAGTTCTTC. This codes for CASSGQGAQEQFF.

This clone was observed a handful of times. This chain uses TRBV6-5 with TRBJ1-5, with no clear D. The CDR3 is 14 amino acids. CDR1 and CDR2 (germline): MNHEY, SVGAGI. V gave up 0 bases and J gave up 5 bases, with 8 bases separating them. The CDR3 DNA sequence: TGTGCCAGCAGTTACTCCTCGGGAGATCAGCCCCAGCATTTT. Translated, it gives CASSYSSGDQPQHF.

The rearrangement links TRBV21-1 to TRBJ2-5; the table's D call of TRBD1 was not tested on the DNA. TRBV21-1 is a pseudogene locus. CDR3 length: 15 residues. CDR3 bases: TGTGCCAGCAGCCAGGTCGGGACAGGGAAAGAGACCCAGTACTTC. Its translation: CASSQVGTGKETQYF.

The CDR3 is CASSSSADTQYF. The CDR3, as DNA: TGTGCCAGCAGCTCTTCAGCAGATACGCAGTATTTT. This sequence joins TRBV5-6 and TRBJ2-3; D gene uncertain. CDR1 is SGHDT and CDR2 is YYEEEE in the germline V gene. The CDR3 is made up of 12 amino acids. V was pared by 3 bases and J by 4 bases, with 6 bases between. The variable domain in full, completed from reference TRBV5-6 and TRBJ2-3, reads DAGVTQSPTHLIKTRGQQVTLRCSPKSGHDTVSWYQQALGQGPQFIFQYYEEEERQRGNFPDRFSGHQFPNYSSELNVNALLLGDSALYLCASSSSADTQYFGPGTRLTVL.

J is TRBJ2-2 and V is TRBV29-1; the D is unclear. From germline, CDR1 is SQVTM and CDR2 ANQGSEA. Trimming stripped 4 bases from V and 3 bases from J, with 6 bases between. The CDR3 has 12 residues. This CDR3 is CSVVSYTGELFF. For the CDR3, the DNA is TGCAGCGTTGTAAGCTACACCGGGGAGCTGTTTTTT.

Turning to this clone: Distinct nucleotide sequences in the sample also encode this CDR3. The chain uses TRBV7-2 and TRBJ1-2; 11 positions agree with TRBD1. CDR1 and CDR2 (germline): SGHTA, FQGNSA. This CDR3 has 14 amino acids. Trimming removed 6 bases from V and 4 bases from J; junction bases left unmatched: 4. The CDR3 region is CASSPGTGGYGYTF. Here the CDR3 DNA reads TGTGCCAGCAGTCCGGGGACAGGGGGCTATGGCTACACCTTC.

This chain joins TRBV6-5 and TRBJ1-1; possible D gene TRBD1, 5 bases. Trimming pared 5 bases from V and 5 bases from J, leaving 15 bases between. The CDR3 has 14 amino acids. The V gene's germline CDR1 is MNHEY and CDR2 SVGAGI. The CDR3 here is CASSTGGYGTEAFF. For the CDR3, the DNA is TGTGCCAGCAGTACCGGGGGGTATGGTACTGAAGCTTTCTTT.